The 11 T cell receptor beta chains below come from one sample, sequenced in a study of T cells after yellow fever vaccination. TCRdb reprocessed the 5' RACE reads with MiXCR, giving one entry per CDR3 protein. The repertoire consists of under 550,000 distinct CDR3 sequences, with less than 25% occurring once and the leading ten covering 15% to 20%. The specimen comprised PBMCs, sampled 20 to 25 days after the first yellow fever vaccination. These receptor sequences come from a young man who received the YFV17D yellow fever vaccine.

The V gene is TRBV5-1, the J gene TRBJ2-6; D remains ambiguous. Germline CDR1 is SGHRS and CDR2 is YFSETQ. This CDR3 is built from 15 residues. Trimming pared 0 bases from V and 7 bases from J, leaving 11 bases between. CDR3 region: CASSLAVGSANVLTF. The CDR3 DNA sequence: TGCGCCAGCAGCTTGGCCGTAGGGTCAGCCAACGTCCTGACTTTC.

A few counts support this clonotype. This sequence joins TRBV4-1 and TRBJ1-4; 11 bases line up with TRBD1. CDR3 length: 17 amino acids. J was trimmed by 2 bases and V by 2 bases; bases with no gene match: 4. Germline V gene data show CDR1 as MGHRA and CDR2 as YSYEKL. Written as DNA, the CDR3 is TGCGCCAGCAGCCAACTCGGGACAGGGGGTACTAATGAAAAACTGTTTTTT. It specifies CASSQLGTGGTNEKLFF.

This clonotype was seen more than once but under ten times. This chain links TRBV18 with TRBJ2-3, with 11 nucleotides matching TRBD2. The CDR3 consists of 15 residues. Germline CDR1 KGHSH, CDR2 LQKENI. Losses at the gene ends were 3 bases for V and 5 bases for J; bases not matched to a gene: 4. CDR3 protein: CASSPGTSGLDTQYF. Written as DNA, the CDR3 is TGTGCCAGCTCACCCGGGACTAGCGGTTTAGATACGCAGTATTTT.

This clonotype showed up many times. V is TRBV5-1 and J is TRBJ2-7; no reliable D call. Trimming stripped 3 bases from V and 5 bases from J, with 18 bases between. The CDR3 loop spans 15 amino acids. Germline lookup yields CDR1 SGHRS and CDR2 YFSETQ. CDR3 sequence: CASSYVSGPGNEQYV. CDR3 bases: TGCGCCAGCAGCTATGTATCCGGGCCTGGGAACGAGCAGTACGTC.

This clonotype came up a few times. The rearrangement uses TRBV3-1 and TRBJ1-1, with 8 positions matching TRBD1. Trimming took 4 bases from V and 3 from J; bases not matched to a gene: 7. In germline, CDR1 is LGHDT, CDR2 YNNKEL (reference sequence). The CDR3 extends over 15 amino acids. The CDR3 DNA is TGTGCCAGCAGCCTTCGGACAGGGAAAGACACTGAAGCTTTCTTT. Translating gives CASSLRTGKDTEAFF.

This sequence joins TRBV19 and TRBJ2-7; the D gene is possibly TRBD2 (5 bases). V was clipped by 4 bases and J by 7 bases, with 20 bases between them. Germline-derived CDR1 and CDR2 are LNHDA and SQIVND (reference sequence). CDR3 length: 15 residues. Here the CDR3 DNA reads TGTGCCAGTAGTAATAAGAAACCTGGAGCGGAGGAGCAGTACTTC. It translates to CASSNKKPGAEEQYF.

Details on this clonotype: Since a much larger clone is just one base distant, this may be a read error. V and J are TRBV3-1 and TRBJ1-5; D call uncertain. Germline V gives CDR1 LGHDT, CDR2 YNNKEL (reference sequence). V was shortened by 3 bases and J by 2 bases, with 2 bases between the two germline ends. The CDR3 sequence is 12 residues long. The CDR3 DNA reads TGTGCCAGCAGCCACGGCAATCAGCCCCAGCATTTT. Its protein product is CASSHGNQPQHF. The full variable domain, in which reference TRBV3-1 and TRBJ1-5 provide the parts outside the CDR3, is DTAVSQTPKYLVTQMGNDKSIKCEQNLGHDTMYWYKQDSKKFLKIMFSYNNKELIINETVPNRFSPKSPDKAHLNLHINSLELGDSAVYFCASSHGNQPQHFGDGTRLSIL.

Only a few counts were recorded for this clonotype. J is TRBJ2-7 and V is TRBV6-1; tentatively, D is TRBD1 (5 bases). Germline V CDR1 and CDR2: MNHNS, SASEGT. V dropped 6 bases and J dropped 3 bases, with 15 bases sitting between them. This CDR3 spans 14 amino acids. This CDR3 is CASRLYSDSYEQYF. The DNA of the CDR3 is TGTGCCAGCAGGCTCTATTCCGACAGCTACGAGCAGTACTTC.

V is TRBV29-1 and J is TRBJ1-4; tentative D call: TRBD1 (5 bases). Germline V gene data show CDR1 as SQVTM and CDR2 as ANQGSEA. The V end lost 8 bases, the J end lost 0 bases, and 13 bases lay between the germline ends. The CDR3 sequence is 14 residues long. CDR3 nucleotide sequence: TGCAGCATAGCACGGGGGTCAACTAATGAAAAACTGTTTTTT. The encoded protein is CSIARGSTNEKLFF.

V is TRBV7-9 and J is TRBJ2-5; 8 bases are shared with TRBD1. The CDR3 sequence is 13 residues long. V shed 5 bases, J shed 5 bases, and the junction held 4 bases outside the gene matches. Germline lookup yields CDR1 SEHNR and CDR2 FQNEAQ (reference sequence). CDR3 in DNA: TGTGCCAGCAGCGAGAACAGGGGGGAGACCCAGTACTTC. Residues: CASSENRGETQYF.

This clonotype was observed a few times. The chain recombines TRBV24-1 with TRBJ1-2; possibly TRBD1 for D (5 bases). The CDR3 has 12 amino acids. Germline V lookup: CDR1 KGHDR, CDR2 SFDVKD. Trimming shortened V by 5 bases and J by 8 bases, and 11 bases separated the two germline ends. The CDR3 sequence: CATSGMGVGYTF. The DNA of the CDR3 is TGTGCCACCAGTGGAATGGGGGTCGGCTACACCTTC.